Listed below are T cell receptor beta chains from one sample, sequenced in a study of T cell repertoires in cytomegalovirus infection. From the reads, TCRdb called clonotypes with MiXCR, one entry per CDR3 protein. The repertoire holds hundreds of thousands of distinct CDR3 sequences, with 31% as singletons. These receptors' antigens are unknown. The sample in question was cultured CD8+ T cells from PBMCs, obtained from culture after CMV antigen stimulation. These receptor sequences come from a human donor in good health (CMV status not recorded). Some clones in this sample may be carry-over from other donors' samples. CDR3s leave out the opening cysteine and the closing phenylalanine or tryptophan. Clone size is shown for a subset of rows, as once, few, many or a class of expanded clone.

size: .; V: TRBV11-1; CDR3: ASSHDRGRGDTQY
size: .; V: TRBV27; CDR3: ASTQSGGHQETQY
size: .; V: TRBV7-6; CDR3: ASSLDIRYRAEDTQY
size: .; V: TRBV27; CDR3: ASNNIGGGTEAF
size: .; V: TRBV19; CDR3: ASSIEGATNEKLF
size: .; V: TRBV6-6; CDR3: ASRSRTGPPGELF
size: many; V: TRBV7-6; CDR3: ASSFEQTSGESDTQY
size: few; V: TRBV28; CDR3: ASTPFRDQPQH
size: many; V: TRBV6-5; CDR3: ASSYSRTANTEAF
size: few; V: TRBV6-5; CDR3: ASSHRDRGPNTEAF
size: many; V: TRBV27; CDR3: ASTRTGVGTEAF
size: .; V: TRBV28; CDR3: ASSLPEMEAF
size: .; V: TRBV29-1; CDR3: SVGRTGTAQETQY
size: .; V: TRBV29-1; CDR3: SVEDTPGESGTDTQY
size: .; V: TRBV9; CDR3: ASSGQGRDTEAF
size: .; V: TRBV5-8; CDR3: ASSPPNGLAGDNEQF
size: .; V: TRBV7-6; CDR3: AGSFRQGPYNGQF
size: .; V: TRBV7-9; CDR3: ASLPPGAPSSGANVLT
size: few; V: TRBV7-9; CDR3: ASSRPQGHEQY
size: .; V: TRBV4-1; CDR3: ASSQILDPLNTEAF
size: few; V: TRBV6-1; CDR3: ASNPGWNTEAF
size: many; V: TRBV7-2; CDR3: ASSLQGTGELF
size: .; V: TRBV4-1; CDR3: ASSQGTFTYEQY
size: .; V: TRBV11-1; CDR3: ASSQLQERGVYEQY
size: .; V: TRBV12-3/TRBV12-4; CDR3: ASSLERGGPDTQY
size: .; V: TRBV12-3/TRBV12-4; CDR3: ASSLRPVSYEQY
size: .; V: TRBV6-6; CDR3: ASSYPSEGRDEQF
size: .; V: TRBV6-6; CDR3: ASSYRERGGNADTQY
size: .; V: TRBV7-9; CDR3: ASSSSGEKLF
size: .; V: TRBV5-6; CDR3: ASSSDRYLPLGTEAF
size: many; V: TRBV7-9; CDR3: ASSPPSGSSYNEQF
size: few; V: TRBV7-6; CDR3: ASSLRGGTNEKLF
size: few; V: TRBV7-9; CDR3: ASSPHWTSTYNEQF
size: .; V: TRBV28; CDR3: ASSAHPGTPNEQF
size: .; V: TRBV29-1; CDR3: SVRGTGTYEQY
size: .; V: TRBV5-4; CDR3: ASSLVGMGLLNYGYT
size: .; V: TRBV13; CDR3: ASSIPPGTAIHNEQF
size: few; V: TRBV2; CDR3: ASRGRPSGGYT
size: .; V: TRBV27; CDR3: ASSPGTGANNEQF
size: .; V: TRBV2; CDR3: ASSDWEGDQPQH
size: .; V: TRBV5-1; CDR3: ASSLAGAPPRGNEQF
size: many; V: TRBV19; CDR3: ASSTPTGSRYNTEAF
size: few; V: TRBV10-3; CDR3: AISESQQGPGIRNGYT
size: .; V: TRBV4-2; CDR3: ASSQVYSGGGDTQY
size: few; V: TRBV25-1; CDR3: ASSDTGATNEKLF
size: few; V: TRBV25-1; CDR3: ASGPSTEAF
size: .; V: TRBV9; CDR3: ASSVGTGEQF
size: few; V: TRBV7-9; CDR3: ASSSDRLYYGYT
size: .; V: TRBV10-3; CDR3: AISDGTNTEAF
size: .; V: TRBV7-2; CDR3: ASSPTDYQLTDTQY
size: many; V: TRBV7-6; CDR3: ASRSTSSYNSPLH
size: .; V: TRBV27; CDR3: ASSSGHWGYT